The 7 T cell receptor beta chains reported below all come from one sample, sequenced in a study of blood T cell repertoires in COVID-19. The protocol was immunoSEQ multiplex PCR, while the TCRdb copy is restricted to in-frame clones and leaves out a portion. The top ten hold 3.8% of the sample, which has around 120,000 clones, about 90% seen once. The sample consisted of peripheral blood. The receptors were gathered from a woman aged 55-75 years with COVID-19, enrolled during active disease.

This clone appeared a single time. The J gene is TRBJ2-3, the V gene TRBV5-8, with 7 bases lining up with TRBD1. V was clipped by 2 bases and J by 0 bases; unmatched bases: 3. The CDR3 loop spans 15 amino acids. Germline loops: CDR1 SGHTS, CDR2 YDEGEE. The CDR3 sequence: CASSLRGPSTDTQYF. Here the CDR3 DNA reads TGTGCCAGCAGCTTAAGGGGGCCTAGCACAGATACGCAGTATTTT.

The CDR3 is CASSLAWDRTYNEQFF. The CDR3 coding sequence is TGCGCCAGCAGCTTGGCCTGGGACAGAACCTACAATGAGCAGTTCTTC. This chain connects TRBV5-1 to TRBJ2-1; 7 nucleotides line up with TRBD1. The germline V gene has CDR1 SGHRS and CDR2 YFSETQ. CDR3 length equals 16 residues. After removal of 0 bases from V and 2 bases from J, the junction contained 5 bases not matched to a gene.

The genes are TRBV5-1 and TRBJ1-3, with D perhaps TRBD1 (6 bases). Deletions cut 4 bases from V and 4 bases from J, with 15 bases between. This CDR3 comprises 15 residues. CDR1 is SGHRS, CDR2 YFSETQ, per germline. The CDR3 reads CASSQQGMEGNTIYF. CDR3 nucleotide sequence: TGCGCCAGCAGCCAACAGGGTATGGAGGGAAACACCATATATTTT.

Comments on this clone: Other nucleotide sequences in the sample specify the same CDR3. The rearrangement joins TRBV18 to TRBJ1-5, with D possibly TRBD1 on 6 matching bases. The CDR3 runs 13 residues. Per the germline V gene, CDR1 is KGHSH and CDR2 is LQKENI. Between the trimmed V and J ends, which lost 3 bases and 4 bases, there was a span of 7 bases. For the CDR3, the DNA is TGTGCCAGCTCACCGGACAGAAATCAGCCCCAGCATTTT. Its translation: CASSPDRNQPQHF.

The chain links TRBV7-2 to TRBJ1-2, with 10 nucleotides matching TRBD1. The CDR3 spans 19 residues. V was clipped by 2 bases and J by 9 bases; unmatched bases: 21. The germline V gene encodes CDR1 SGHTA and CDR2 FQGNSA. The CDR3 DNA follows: TGTGCCAGCAGCTTAAGTTTTGGGGCCGTAGTACGGACAGGGGGTAGCTACACCTTC. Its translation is CASSLSFGAVVRTGGSYTF.

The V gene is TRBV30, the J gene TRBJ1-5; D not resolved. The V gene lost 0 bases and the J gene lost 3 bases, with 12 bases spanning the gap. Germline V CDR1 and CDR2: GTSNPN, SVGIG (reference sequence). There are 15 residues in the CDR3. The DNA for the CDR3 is TGTGCCTGGAGTGTACGGGGAAGGAACAATCAGCCCCAGCATTTT. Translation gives CAWSVRGRNNQPQHF.

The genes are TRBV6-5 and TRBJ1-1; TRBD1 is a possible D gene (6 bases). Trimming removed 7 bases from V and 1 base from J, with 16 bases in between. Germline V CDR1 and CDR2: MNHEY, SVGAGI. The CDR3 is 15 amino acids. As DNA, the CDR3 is TGTGCCAGCACCTCCTCTTGGGGGCGGAACACTGAAGCTTTCTTT. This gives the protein CASTSSWGRNTEAFF.